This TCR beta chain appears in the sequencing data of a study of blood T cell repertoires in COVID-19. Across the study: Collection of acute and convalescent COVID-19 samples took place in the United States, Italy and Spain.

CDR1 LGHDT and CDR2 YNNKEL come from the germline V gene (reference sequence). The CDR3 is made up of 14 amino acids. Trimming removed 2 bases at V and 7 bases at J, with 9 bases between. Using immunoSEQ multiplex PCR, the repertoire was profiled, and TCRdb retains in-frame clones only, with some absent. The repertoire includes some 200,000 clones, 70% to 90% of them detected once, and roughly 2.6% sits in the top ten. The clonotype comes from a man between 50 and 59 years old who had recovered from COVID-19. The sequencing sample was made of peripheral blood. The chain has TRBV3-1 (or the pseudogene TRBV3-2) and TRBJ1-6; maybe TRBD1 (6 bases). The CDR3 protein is CASSQWDTNSPLHF. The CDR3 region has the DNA TGTGCCAGCAGCCAATGGGACACAAATTCACCCCTCCACTTT.